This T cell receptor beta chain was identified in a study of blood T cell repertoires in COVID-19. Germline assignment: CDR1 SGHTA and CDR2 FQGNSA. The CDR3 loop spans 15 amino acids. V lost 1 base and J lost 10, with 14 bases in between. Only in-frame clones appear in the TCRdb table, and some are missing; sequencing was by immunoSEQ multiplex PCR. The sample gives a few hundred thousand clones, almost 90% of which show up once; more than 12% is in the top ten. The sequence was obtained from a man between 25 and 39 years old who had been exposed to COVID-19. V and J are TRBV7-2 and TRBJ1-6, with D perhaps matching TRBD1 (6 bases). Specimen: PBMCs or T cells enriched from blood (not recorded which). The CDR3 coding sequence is TGTGCCAGCAGCTTAGGTCCCAGGGGTATATCACCCCTCCACTTT. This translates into CASSLGPRGISPLHF.